Each of the 23 T cell receptor beta chains below was sequenced from the same sample in a study of blood T cell repertoires in COVID-19 (dated by TCRdb to about 2020). The method was the immunoSEQ multiplex PCR assay. The immuneACCESS repertoire file appears here via TCRdb, limited to in-frame rearrangements. These files lack a portion of the clones; in checked studies, under half of the deficit traces to unresolved V genes, and the cause of the others is not known. This sample holds about 130,000 clones; around 88% were observed only once. Around 4.2% of the sample goes to the ten largest clones. Source material: peripheral blood. Source of these receptors: a man in his sixties with COVID-19, enrolled during active disease.

Turning to this clone: Other DNA sequences within the sample encode an identical CDR3. The CDR3 region is CASSLTGGDEKLFF. The DNA of the CDR3 is TGCGCCAGCAGCTTAACAGGGGGAGACGAAAAACTGTTTTTT. The chain is built from TRBV5-1 and TRBJ1-4, with TRBD1 matching 8 bases. The germline gives CDR1 SGHRS, CDR2 YFSETQ. V lost 2 bases and J lost 8; bases outside the gene matches: 5. The CDR3 loop spans 14 amino acids. The whole variable domain, remainder taken from reference TRBV5-1 and TRBJ1-4, is KAGVTQTPRYLIKTRGQQVTLSCSPISGHRSVSWYQQTPGQGLQFLFEYFSETQRNKGNFPGRFSGRQFSNSRSEMNVSTLELGDSALYLCASSLTGGDEKLFFGSGTQLSVL.

The chain joins TRBV7-9 to TRBJ2-1, with D perhaps matching TRBD1 (6 bases). Germline-derived CDR1 and CDR2 are SEHNR and FQNEAQ (reference sequence). The CDR3 is 15 residues long. Between the trimmed V and J ends, which lost 1 base and 5 bases, there was a span of 12 bases. This chain's CDR3 is CASSLEAGVHNEQFF. CDR3 nucleotides: TGTGCCAGCAGCTTAGAGGCAGGGGTCCACAATGAGCAGTTCTTC.

The chain combines TRBV10-2 with TRBJ1-1, with D unresolved. The ends were cut back, 7 bases at V and 3 bases at J, with 6 bases in the middle. CDR1 and CDR2 (germline): WSHSY, SAAADI. CDR3 length: 11 residues. The CDR3 bases are TGCGCCAGCACTTCGGACACTGAAGCTTTCTTT. This translates into CASTSDTEAFF.

This rearrangement joins TRBV4-3 to TRBJ2-2, with TRBD1 identical over 7 bases. This CDR3 has 15 amino acids. Germline assignment: CDR1 LGHNA and CDR2 YSLEER. Losses at the gene ends were 4 bases for V and 1 base for J; bases not matched to a gene: 3. This chain's CDR3 is CASSPRDRNTGELFF. CDR3 DNA: TGCGCCAGCAGCCCCCGGGACAGGAACACCGGGGAGCTGTTTTTT.

V gene TRBV6-4 combines with J gene TRBJ2-5, with D possibly being TRBD2 (7 bases). In germline, CDR1 is MRHNA, CDR2 SNTAGT. V lost 9 bases and J 3 bases, leaving 20 bases between the germline ends. This CDR3 contains 15 residues. The CDR3 reads CASTLGGGSKETQYF. The DNA of the CDR3 is TGTGCCAGTACTTTGGGGGGGGGCAGTAAAGAGACCCAGTACTTC.

V and J are TRBV7-2 and TRBJ2-5; no definite D call. The germline gives CDR1 SGHTA, CDR2 FQGNSA. The V end was cut by 5 bases, the J end by 7 bases, with 11 bases between. The CDR3 loop spans 12 amino acids. The chain's CDR3 is CASSPIYGTQYF. In DNA form, the CDR3 reads TGTGCCAGCAGCCCGATCTATGGGACCCAGTACTTC.

V is TRBV7-3 and J is TRBJ2-4, with TRBD2 as a possible D gene (6 bases). The CDR3 loop spans 13 amino acids. The germline V gene encodes CDR1 SGHTA and CDR2 FQGTGA. V dropped 5 bases and J dropped 6 bases, with 11 bases sitting between them. The CDR3 bases are TGTGCCAGCAGCGCGGGGCAGGGAAACATTCAGTACTTC. Its translation is CASSAGQGNIQYF.

This clone was detected only a few times. The rearrangement joins TRBV5-6 to TRBJ2-1, with TRBD2 identical over 11 bases. CDR1 and CDR2 (germline): SGHDT, YYEEEE. Losses at the gene ends were 2 bases for V and 15 bases for J; bases not matched to a gene: 4. The CDR3 spans 12 residues. The DNA of the CDR3 is TGTGCCAGCAGCTTTAGCGGGGGGGCTCGGTTCTTC. It is translated as CASSFSGGARFF.

The chain carries TRBV30 and TRBJ1-2, with 7 bases identical to TRBD1. CDR3 size: 13 residues. The V gene end was trimmed by 4 bases and the J gene end by 5 bases; junction bases not matched to a gene: 7. Germline V gene sequence: CDR1 GTSNPN, CDR2 SVGIG (reference sequence). Here the CDR3 reads CAWNLQGGYGYTF. The CDR3 DNA reads as TGTGCCTGGAATCTGCAGGGGGGTTATGGCTACACCTTC.

The J gene is TRBJ2-3, the V gene TRBV5-1; TRBD1 matches at 8 bases. This CDR3 comprises 15 residues. From germline, CDR1 is SGHRS and CDR2 YFSETQ. V shed 5 bases, J shed 2 bases, and the junction held 7 bases outside the gene matches. The CDR3 region is CASSPDRGDTDTQYF. CDR3 bases: TGCGCCAGCAGTCCCGACAGGGGTGACACAGATACGCAGTATTTT.

This sequence joins TRBV14 and TRBJ1-1, with TRBD1 matching 9 bases. CDR1 and CDR2 from the germline V gene are SGHDN and FVKESK. V was pared by 4 bases and J by 1 base, with 4 bases of the junction left unmatched. The CDR3 covers 15 residues. CDR3 nucleotides: TGTGCCAGCAGCCCCTTGACAGGGGGGAACACTGAAGCTTTCTTT. Translation gives CASSPLTGGNTEAFF.

The chain is built from TRBV30 and TRBJ1-5, with 9 bases fitting TRBD1. From germline, CDR1 is GTSNPN and CDR2 SVGIG (reference sequence). This CDR3 is built from 18 residues. The ends lost 2 bases at V and 0 bases at J; junction bases unmatched: 11. The CDR3 spells CAWSPPGTGSYSNQPQHF. The CDR3 coding sequence is TGTGCCTGGAGTCCTCCCGGGACAGGGTCATATAGCAATCAGCCCCAGCATTTT.

The chain carries TRBV5-4 and TRBJ1-2; 9 nucleotides align to TRBD1. The CDR3 is 15 residues long. The germline gives CDR1 SGHNT, CDR2 YYREEE (reference sequence). The J segment lost 8 bases and the V segment lost 0 bases, leaving 8 bases of the junction unmatched. The CDR3: CASSLVGTGSGGYTF. The CDR3 DNA follows: TGTGCCAGCAGCTTGGTGGGGACAGGGTCGGGAGGCTACACCTTC.

The gene calls are TRBV7-8 and TRBJ2-2; D is unclear. This CDR3 has 16 amino acids. The germline V gene encodes CDR1 SGHVS and CDR2 FQNEAQ. V gave up 2 bases and J gave up 3 bases, with 13 bases separating them. The CDR3 DNA reads TGTGCCAGCAGCTTAACTCCAACGCTGGACACCGGGGAGCTGTTTTTT. It encodes CASSLTPTLDTGELFF.

CDR3 sequence (DNA): TGCGCCAGCAGCTTGGAGGGACAGGCGTATAATTCACCCCTCCACTTT. Translating gives CASSLEGQAYNSPLHF. V gene TRBV5-1 combines with J gene TRBJ1-6, with 8 positions matching TRBD1. J was trimmed by 4 bases and V by 0 bases; bases with no gene match: 3. Germline V lookup: CDR1 SGHRS, CDR2 YFSETQ. The CDR3 runs to 16 residues.

This sequence joins TRBV5-8 and TRBJ1-1, with D possibly being TRBD1 (5 bases). Germline CDR1 is SGHTS and CDR2 is YDEGEE. CDR3 length equals 13 residues. V lost 0 bases and J 9 bases, leaving 12 bases between the germline ends. The CDR3 DNA is TGTGCCAGCAGCTTGGATAGGGCAGGGAAAGCTTTCTTT. As protein: CASSLDRAGKAFF.

The chain joins TRBV2 to TRBJ1-4, with 8 bases that match TRBD1. Germline V gives CDR1 SNHLY, CDR2 FYNNEI. The V gene end was trimmed by 5 bases and the J gene end by 7 bases; junction bases not matched to a gene: 6. The CDR3 is made up of 14 amino acids. Here the CDR3 reads CASSTGGGGEKLFF. As DNA, the CDR3 is TGTGCCAGCAGTACAGGGGGAGGAGGTGAAAAACTGTTTTTT. Looking up the rest from reference TRBV2 and TRBJ1-4 gives the full variable domain: EPEVTQTPSHQVTQMGQEVILRCVPISNHLYFYWYRQILGQKVEFLVSFYNNEISEKSEIFDDQFSVERPDGSNFTLKIRSTKLEDSAMYFCASSTGGGGEKLFFGSGTQLSVL.

The rearrangement links TRBV19 to TRBJ2-3; 8 positions agree with TRBD2. Germline V lookup: CDR1 LNHDA, CDR2 SQIVND (reference sequence). Unmatched junction bases numbered 5, after V lost 3 bases and J lost 6 bases. This CDR3 has 14 residues. For the CDR3, the DNA is TGTGCCAGTAGTATCCGGGGGGGCGGCGATACGCAGTATTTT. It yields the protein CASSIRGGGDTQYF.

The chain is built from TRBV27 and TRBJ2-3, with D hard to call. This CDR3 has 13 amino acids. From germline, CDR1 is MNHEY and CDR2 SMNVEV (reference sequence). V was pared by 0 bases and J by 6 bases, with 7 bases between. Here the CDR3 reads CASSLSALDTQYF. The CDR3 DNA follows: TGTGCCAGCAGTTTATCGGCCCTGGATACGCAGTATTTT.

V is TRBV18 and J is TRBJ1-4; D is perhaps TRBD1 (6 bases). CDR3 size: 15 residues. Deletions cut 8 bases from V and 5 bases from J, with 18 bases between. Germline assignment: CDR1 KGHSH and CDR2 LQKENI. The CDR3 bases are TGTGCCAGCCACCTACCCCCGAGGGGGAATGAAAAACTGTTTTTT. It translates to CASHLPPRGNEKLFF.

V and J are TRBV27 and TRBJ2-2, with 9 positions matching TRBD1. Per the germline V gene, CDR1 is MNHEY and CDR2 is SMNVEV (reference sequence). This CDR3 has 15 residues. The V gene end was trimmed by 8 bases and the J gene end by 1 base; junction bases not matched to a gene: 5. The CDR3 coding sequence is TGTGCCAGCGGAACGGGACAGGGGAACACCGGGGAGCTGTTTTTT. It specifies CASGTGQGNTGELFF.

The rearrangement uses TRBV18 and TRBJ1-1; weak D call: TRBD1 (6 bases). Germline V gene data show CDR1 as KGHSH and CDR2 as LQKENI. Deletions cut 1 base from V and 2 bases from J, with 11 bases between. CDR3 length: 15 residues. CDR3: CASSPLDRTNTEAFF. CDR3 DNA sequence: TGTGCCAGCTCACCACTGGACAGAACAAACACTGAAGCTTTCTTT.

V and J are TRBV5-1 and TRBJ2-2, with D possibly matching TRBD1 (6 bases). Trimming stripped 0 bases from V and 4 bases from J, with 7 bases between. CDR3 length equals 14 residues. Germline CDR1 is SGHRS and CDR2 is YFSETQ. The CDR3 DNA reads as TGCGCCAGCAGCTTGGCAGGGGCCACCGGGGAGCTGTTTTTT. Translating it yields CASSLAGATGELFF.